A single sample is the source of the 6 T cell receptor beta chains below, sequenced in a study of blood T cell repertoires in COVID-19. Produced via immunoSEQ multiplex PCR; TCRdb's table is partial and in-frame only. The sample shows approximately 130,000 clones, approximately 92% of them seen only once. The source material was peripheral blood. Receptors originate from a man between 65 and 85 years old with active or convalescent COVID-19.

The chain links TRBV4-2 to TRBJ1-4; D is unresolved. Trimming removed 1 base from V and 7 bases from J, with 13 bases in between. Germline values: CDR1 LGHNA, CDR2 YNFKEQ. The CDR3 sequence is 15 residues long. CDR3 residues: CASSQGEGVGEKLFF. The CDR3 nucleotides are TGTGCCAGCAGCCAAGGTGAGGGCGTCGGTGAAAAACTGTTTTTT.

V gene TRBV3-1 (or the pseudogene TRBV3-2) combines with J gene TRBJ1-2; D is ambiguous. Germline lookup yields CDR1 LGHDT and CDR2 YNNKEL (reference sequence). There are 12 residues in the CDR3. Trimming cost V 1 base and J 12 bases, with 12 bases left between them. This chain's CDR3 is CASSQVAGSHTF. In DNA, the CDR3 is TGTGCCAGCAGCCAAGTGGCGGGGAGTCACACCTTC.

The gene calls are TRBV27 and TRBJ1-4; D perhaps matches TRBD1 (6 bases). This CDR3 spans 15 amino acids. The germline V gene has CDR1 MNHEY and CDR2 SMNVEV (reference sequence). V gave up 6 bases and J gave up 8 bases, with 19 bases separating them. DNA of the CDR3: TGTGCCAGCAGCGATCTTGGGGGCGCCCACGAAAAACTGTTTTTT. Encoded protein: CASSDLGGAHEKLFF.

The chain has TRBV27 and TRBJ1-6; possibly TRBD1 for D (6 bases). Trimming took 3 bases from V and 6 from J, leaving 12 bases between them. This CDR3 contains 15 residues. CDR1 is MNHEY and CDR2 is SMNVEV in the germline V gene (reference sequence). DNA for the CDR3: TGTGCCAGCAGTTTCGGGACAACCTTTAATTCACCCCTCCACTTT. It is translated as CASSFGTTFNSPLHF.

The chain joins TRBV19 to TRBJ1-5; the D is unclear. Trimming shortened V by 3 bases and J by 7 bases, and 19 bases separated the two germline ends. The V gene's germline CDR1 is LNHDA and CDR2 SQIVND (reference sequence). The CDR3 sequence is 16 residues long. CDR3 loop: CASSISVGPGGQPQHF. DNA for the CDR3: TGTGCCAGTAGTATTTCCGTCGGTCCGGGAGGACAGCCCCAGCATTTT.

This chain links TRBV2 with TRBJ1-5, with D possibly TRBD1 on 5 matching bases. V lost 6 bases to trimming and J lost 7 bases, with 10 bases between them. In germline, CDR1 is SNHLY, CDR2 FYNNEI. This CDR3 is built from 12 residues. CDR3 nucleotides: TGTGCCAGCAGGGGGGGTCCCCAGCCCCAGCATTTT. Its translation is CASRGGPQPQHF.